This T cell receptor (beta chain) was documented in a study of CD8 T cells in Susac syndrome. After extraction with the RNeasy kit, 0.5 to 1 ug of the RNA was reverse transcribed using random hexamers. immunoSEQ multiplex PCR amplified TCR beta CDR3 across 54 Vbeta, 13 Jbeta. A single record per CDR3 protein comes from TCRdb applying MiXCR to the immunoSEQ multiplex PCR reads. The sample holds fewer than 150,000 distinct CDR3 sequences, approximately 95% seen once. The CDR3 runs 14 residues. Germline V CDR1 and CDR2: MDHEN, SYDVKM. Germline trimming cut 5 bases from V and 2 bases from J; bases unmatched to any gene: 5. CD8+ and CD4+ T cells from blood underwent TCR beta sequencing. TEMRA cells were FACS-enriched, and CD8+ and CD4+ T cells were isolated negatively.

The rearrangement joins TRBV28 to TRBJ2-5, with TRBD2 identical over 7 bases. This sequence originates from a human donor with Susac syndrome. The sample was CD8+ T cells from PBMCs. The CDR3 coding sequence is TGTGCCAGCAGTGCACGGGGACTACAAGAGACCCAGTACTTC. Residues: CASSARGLQETQYF.